The 31 T cell receptor beta chains below come from one sample, sequenced in a study of CD8 T cells in ankylosing spondylitis. Study-wide findings and caveats: It appeared that ankylosing spondylitis blood was characterized by a TCR beta motif of under ten highly homologous variants.

TCRdb reanalysed the 5' RACE reads using MiXCR and keeps one entry per CDR3 protein. Among hundreds of thousands of distinct CDR3 sequences listed, 25% to 30% were seen once. No cognate antigen is known for these TCRs. The material sequenced was blood, either unsorted or a sorted T cell fraction (not recorded which). The source of these receptors is a male donor with ankylosing spondylitis.

In this sample, this clonotype turned up many times. The V and J genes are TRBV3-1 and TRBJ2-5; TRBD2 matches at 8 bases. CDR3 length: 14 amino acids. Looked up from germline, CDR1 is LGHDT and CDR2 is YNNKEL (reference sequence). The trim removed 4 bases at V and 4 bases at J, leaving 5 bases unmatched. The CDR3 coding sequence is TGTGCCAGCAGCCTAGCGGGACGTGGAGAGACCCAGTACTTC. This sequence encodes CASSLAGRGETQYF.

V and J are TRBV18 and TRBJ2-5, with D possibly TRBD2 on 6 matching bases. The CDR3 length is 12 residues. The V gene lost 5 bases and the J gene lost 8 bases, with 12 bases spanning the gap. CDR1 and CDR2 (germline): KGHSH, LQKENI. CDR3 residues: CASSRDFRTQYF. The CDR3 DNA reads as TGTGCCAGCTCAAGGGACTTCCGTACCCAGTACTTC.

V is TRBV7-2 and J is TRBJ1-6; the D is unclear. V lost 4 bases and J lost 2, with 6 bases in between. CDR3 size: 14 residues. The germline V gene encodes CDR1 SGHTA and CDR2 FQGNSA. The CDR3 reads CASSSRAYNSPLHF. DNA of the CDR3: TGTGCCAGCAGCTCCAGAGCCTATAATTCACCCCTCCACTTT.

The rearrangement links TRBV20-1 to TRBJ2-3; D assignment may be TRBD1 or TRBD2 (6 bases each). Between the trimmed V and J ends, which lost 3 bases and 4 bases, there was a span of 20 bases. There are 16 residues in the CDR3. Germline V lookup: CDR1 DFQATT, CDR2 SNEGSKA (reference sequence). The CDR3 DNA follows: TGCAGTGCTAGCGGAAGGGGGAGGTCGGCCTCAGATACGCAGTATTTT. This encodes CSASGRGRSASDTQYF.

V is TRBV12-3 or TRBV12-4 and J is TRBJ2-2, with D possibly matching TRBD2 (5 bases). Deletions cut 5 bases from V and 4 bases from J, with 11 bases between. The CDR3 has 14 residues. In DNA, the CDR3 is TGTGCCAGCAGTCCCAGCCGGGGCACCGGGGAGCTGTTTTTT. Amino acids: CASSPSRGTGELFF.

This chain links TRBV20-1 with TRBJ2-2; 9 nucleotides line up with TRBD2. The trim removed 2 bases at V and 4 bases at J, leaving 2 bases unmatched. CDR1 is DFQATT and CDR2 is SNEGSKA in the germline V gene (reference sequence). The length of the CDR3 is 14 residues. Written as DNA, the CDR3 is TGCAGTGCTAGATGGGGACTAGCCACCGGGGAGCTGTTTTTT. The encoded protein is CSARWGLATGELFF.

V is TRBV2 and J is TRBJ1-5, with 7 positions matching TRBD1. V dropped 3 bases and J dropped 9; count of bases not matched to a gene: 11. This CDR3 is built from 15 residues. Germline-derived CDR1 and CDR2 are SNHLY and FYNNEI. The CDR3 bases are TGTGCCAGCAGTGAGGAGGACAGGTTCACCAGGCCCCAGCATTTT. Amino acids: CASSEEDRFTRPQHF.

The J gene is TRBJ2-4, the V gene TRBV28, with D uncertain. Trimming pared 7 bases from V and 1 base from J, leaving 11 bases between. This CDR3 has 14 amino acids. Germline CDR1 reads MDHEN; CDR2 reads SYDVKM. CDR3 loop: CASIPSWAKNIQYF. The CDR3 nucleotides read TGTGCCAGCATCCCATCTTGGGCCAAAAACATTCAGTACTTC.

The gene calls are TRBV6-1 and TRBJ2-7; TRBD1 is a possible D gene (6 bases). In germline, CDR1 is MNHNS, CDR2 SASEGT. V was pared by 3 bases and J by 12 bases, with 21 bases between. CDR3 length equals 14 residues. CDR3 DNA: TGTGCCAGCAGTGATACCCCTCCCAGGACAGTCTGGTACTTC. This gives the protein CASSDTPPRTVWYF.

This clonotype was picked up a small number of times. V gene TRBV20-1 combines with J gene TRBJ1-6; the D gene is possibly TRBD1 (6 bases). The CDR3 has 14 residues. Trimming removed 1 base from V and 9 bases from J, with 13 bases in between. Germline CDR1 and CDR2: DFQATT and SNEGSKA (reference sequence). CDR3 nucleotides: TGCAGTGCTAGAGGGACAGACGGTCGTTCACCCCTCCACTTT. Its translation: CSARGTDGRSPLHF.

The chain carries TRBV11-2 and TRBJ2-2; TRBD1 might be the D (6 bases). Trimming shortened V by 2 bases and J by 3 bases, and 10 bases separated the two germline ends. Germline loops: CDR1 SGHAT, CDR2 FQNNGV. This CDR3 comprises 15 residues. The CDR3 is CASSLTGRHTGELFF. CDR3 in DNA: TGTGCCAGCAGCTTAACAGGGAGACACACCGGGGAGCTGTTTTTT.

This clonotype has only a few counts. The chain uses TRBV5-1 and TRBJ1-5, with TRBD1 matching over 8 bases. The CDR3 consists of 15 residues. Looked up from germline, CDR1 is SGHRS and CDR2 is YFSETQ. The V segment lost 3 bases and the J segment 2 bases; nucleotides outside the gene matches: 4. CDR3 protein: CASSWTTGGNQPQHF. The CDR3 DNA follows: TGCGCCAGCAGCTGGACGACAGGGGGCAATCAGCCCCAGCATTTT.

This clonotype was found a few times. The chain couples TRBV11-2 to TRBJ2-3, with D maybe TRBD1 (6 bases). The CDR3 sequence is 16 residues long. The germline gives CDR1 SGHAT, CDR2 FQNNGV. The V gene lost 5 bases and the J gene lost 0 bases, with 15 bases spanning the gap. The DNA for the CDR3 is TGTGCCAGCAGCCCCCTCAGGGGTTCTAGCACAGATACGCAGTATTTT. It translates to CASSPLRGSSTDTQYF.

Only a few counts were recorded for this clonotype. V is TRBV7-9 and J is TRBJ2-1; D unclear. Germline V gene lookup returns CDR1 SEHNR and CDR2 FQNEAQ (reference sequence). V lost 2 bases, J lost 6 bases, and 2 bases lay in between. This CDR3 has 11 residues. CDR3 sequence reads: CASSLTNEQFF. The CDR3 coding sequence is TGTGCCAGCAGCTTAACCAATGAGCAGTTCTTC.

This clonotype was detected only a few times. V usage is TRBV29-1 and J usage is TRBJ2-7, with 9 bases aligning to TRBD2. V shed 5 bases and J 3 bases; nucleotides not matched to a gene: 5. From germline, CDR1 is SQVTM and CDR2 ANQGSEA. CDR3 length equals 13 residues. CDR3 DNA sequence: TGCAGCGTTCAGGTTAGCGGGAGCTACGAGCAGTACTTC. Amino acids: CSVQVSGSYEQYF.

In this sample, this clonotype turned up a few times. The CDR3 DNA follows: TGCGCCAGCAGCTTGGGAGGGTCGGACTATGGCTACACCTTC. This gives the protein CASSLGGSDYGYTF. The rearrangement joins TRBV5-1 to TRBJ1-2; D remains unclear. The V gene's germline CDR1 is SGHRS and CDR2 YFSETQ. The CDR3 length is 14 residues. The V and J ends lost 0 bases and 3 bases respectively, with 9 bases between them.

This clonotype showed up just a few times. The chain is built from TRBV5-1 and TRBJ2-2; a possible D gene is TRBD2 (5 bases). This CDR3 is 13 amino acids long. The V end was cut by 5 bases, the J end by 5 bases, with 10 bases between. From germline, CDR1 is SGHRS and CDR2 YFSETQ. Here the CDR3 reads CASSFDYTGELFF. The CDR3 DNA reads as TGCGCCAGCAGTTTCGACTATACCGGGGAGCTGTTTTTT.

This clonotype was seen a single time. This sequence joins TRBV5-1 and TRBJ2-1; TRBD1 aligns across 9 bases. Germline V gives CDR1 SGHRS, CDR2 YFSETQ. J was trimmed by 10 bases and V by 0 bases; bases with no gene match: 8. This CDR3 contains 15 residues. The CDR3 loop reads CASSLEGTGIREQFF. CDR3 in DNA: TGCGCCAGCAGCTTGGAGGGGACAGGGATACGGGAGCAGTTCTTC.

This clonotype was seen more than once but under ten times. DNA of the CDR3: TGTGCCAGAACCGGGACTAGCGGGAGAGGCCCCTACGAGCAGTACGTC. Its protein is CARTGTSGRGPYEQYV. The rearrangement joins TRBV21-1 to TRBJ2-7; TRBD2, as called in the table, went unchecked against the DNA. TRBV21-1 is a pseudogene segment. The CDR3 has 16 amino acids.

This clonotype was detected a few times. The chain has TRBV3-1 and TRBJ2-2, with D uncertain. V lost 8 bases and J lost 6, with 16 bases in between. This CDR3 is built from 14 residues. Germline loops: CDR1 LGHDT, CDR2 YNNKEL (reference sequence). The CDR3 sequence is CASSPGQRPGELFF. The DNA for the CDR3 is TGTGCCAGCTCACCGGGCCAACGACCCGGGGAGCTGTTTTTT. The variable domain in full, with the rest retrieved from reference TRBV3-1 and TRBJ2-2, is DTAVSQTPKYLVTQMGNDKSIKCEQNLGHDTMYWYKQDSKKFLKIMFSYNNKELIINETVPNRFSPKSPDKAHLNLHINSLELGDSAVYFCASSPGQRPGELFFGEGSRLTVL.

This clonotype was counted only a few times. V usage is TRBV20-1 and J usage is TRBJ2-5; D gene uncertain. The germline CDR1 and CDR2 sequences are DFQATT and SNEGSKA (reference sequence). The CDR3 runs to 13 residues. Trimming took off 5 bases at V and 3 bases at J, with 13 bases between the two ends. The CDR3 region is CSAPDGGKETQYF. For the CDR3, the DNA is TGCAGTGCTCCGGACGGCGGAAAAGAGACCCAGTACTTC.

This sequence joins TRBV29-1 and TRBJ1-3, with 10 bases matching TRBD1. J gave up 8 bases and V 7 bases, and 8 bases lay outside the gene matches. CDR1 SQVTM and CDR2 ANQGSEA come from the germline V gene. This CDR3 has 13 amino acids. CDR3 in DNA: TGCAGCGCCAGACAGGGGGCGCGGGACACCATATATTTT. Translation gives CSARQGARDTIYF.

The rearrangement joins TRBV4-2 to TRBJ2-1, with TRBD2 matching over 7 bases. Germline V gene data show CDR1 as LGHNA and CDR2 as YNFKEQ. CDR3 size: 15 residues. V shed 2 bases and J 8 bases; nucleotides not matched to a gene: 9. The CDR3 loop reads CASSQPRGEGDEQFF. The CDR3 DNA reads as TGTGCCAGCAGCCAACCTCGAGGGGAGGGCGATGAGCAGTTCTTC.

This clonotype was picked up a small number of times. V and J are TRBV12-3 or TRBV12-4 and TRBJ2-3; 7 nucleotides match TRBD2. Trimming removed 6 bases from V and 5 bases from J; junction bases left unmatched: 14. The CDR3 is made up of 16 amino acids. CDR3 amino acids: CASSLNVAGVKDTQYF. CDR3 sequence (DNA): TGTGCCAGCAGCTTAAATGTCGCGGGAGTCAAAGATACGCAGTATTTT.

This chain links TRBV6-1 with TRBJ1-5; possibly TRBD1 for D (6 bases). The V end was cut by 7 bases, the J end by 6 bases, with 16 bases between. CDR3 length equals 14 residues. Germline V gives CDR1 MNHNS, CDR2 SASEGT. The CDR3 coding sequence is TGTGCCAGCACCCACGGGGGGGCAGGTCAGCCCCAGCATTTT. Translated, it gives CASTHGGAGQPQHF.

This clonotype has more than one count but fewer than ten. This sequence joins TRBV5-1 and TRBJ2-5; D is undetermined. CDR1 is SGHRS, CDR2 YFSETQ, per germline. V was pared by 1 base and J by 2 bases, with 12 bases between. The CDR3 spans 15 residues. The CDR3 spells CASSLLTPRQETQYF. In DNA, the CDR3 is TGCGCCAGCAGCTTGCTGACTCCCCGGCAAGAGACCCAGTACTTC. Drawing the rest from reference TRBV5-1 and TRBJ2-5, the complete variable domain is KAGVTQTPRYLIKTRGQQVTLSCSPISGHRSVSWYQQTPGQGLQFLFEYFSETQRNKGNFPGRFSGRQFSNSRSEMNVSTLELGDSALYLCASSLLTPRQETQYFGPGTRLLVL.

The sample holds a few counts of this clonotype. The chain uses TRBV24-1 and TRBJ2-1; D gene ambiguous. The germline V and J ends were trimmed by 4 bases and 8 bases, with 11 bases remaining between them. The germline CDR1 and CDR2 sequences are KGHDR and SFDVKD. The CDR3 totals 13 residues. The CDR3 bases are TGTGCCACCAGTGACCAAGCAACGGATGAGCAGTTCTTC. Its translation is CATSDQATDEQFF.

There are a few counts of this clonotype. The CDR3 loop is CATSRGSGTLEAFF. For the CDR3, the DNA is TGTGCCACCAGCAGAGGGTCGGGTACCTTGGAAGCTTTCTTT. The chain is built from TRBV15 and TRBJ1-1; no clear D. Germline lookup yields CDR1 LNHNV and CDR2 YYDKDF (reference sequence). The CDR3 loop spans 14 amino acids. Trimming stripped 1 base from V and 8 bases from J, with 14 bases between.

This clonotype was detected a few times. This chain uses TRBV5-1 with TRBJ1-2; D is perhaps TRBD1 (5 bases). Germline V CDR1 and CDR2: SGHRS, YFSETQ. V shed 0 bases and J shed 4 bases, with 7 bases lying between them. This CDR3 has 13 amino acids. The CDR3, as DNA: TGCGCCAGCAGCTTGGACCAGGGCTATGGCTACACCTTC. Its translation is CASSLDQGYGYTF.

Details on this clonotype: One end of the junction does not line up with germline, which may come from a read error. The chain recombines TRBV6-2 or TRBV6-3 with TRBJ1-1; weak D call: TRBD1 (6 bases). The germline CDR1 and CDR2 sequences are MNHEY and SVGEGT. The CDR3 is made up of 14 amino acids. In nucleotides, the CDR3 is TGTGCCAGCAAACCGGACAGTGGGCCCCCTGAAGTTTTCTTT. Protein sequence: CASKPDSGPPEVFF.

The table lists this clonotype with a few counts. This chain's CDR3 is CASSVSGTGVYNEQFF. In DNA, the CDR3 is TGTGCCAGCAGTGTTTCCGGGACAGGGGTATACAATGAGCAGTTCTTC. The chain joins TRBV6-4 to TRBJ2-1; 10 positions agree with TRBD1. CDR1 and CDR2 from the germline V gene are MRHNA and SNTAGT. The CDR3 is 16 amino acids. J was trimmed by 4 bases and V by 4 bases; bases with no gene match: 7.